Listed below are T cell receptor beta chains from one sample, sequenced in a study of T-cell reconstitution after alpha-beta-depleted transplantation in children. TCRdb analysed the PCR reads with MiXCR anew, one entry per CDR3 protein. The sample includes about 980,000 distinct CDR3 sequences, roughly 29% of them seen just once. The material sequenced was PBMCs, mostly from graft donor cells, taken 360 days after TCRalphabeta/CD19-depleted stem cell transplant. These receptors came from a boy in the first two years of life who had a stem cell transplant for SCID, so the T cells may come from the graft donor. CDR3s include the opening cysteine and the closing phenylalanine or tryptophan. Each record gives: CDR3 DNA, CDR3 protein, J gene, clone size, V gene, D gene. The D gene is left open where the match is weak. Expanded clones are given a class, and other clones once, few, many or no size at all.

DNA: TGCAGCGTTGAGATGGCTGGGGCCAACGTCCTGACTTTC
CDR3: CSVEMAGANVLTF
J: TRBJ2-6
size: .
V: TRBV29-1
D: .

DNA: TGTGCCAGCACCCGGTCGGCAGGCCACTCTGGAAACACCATATATTTT
CDR3: CASTRSAGHSGNTIYF
J: TRBJ1-3
size: .
V: TRBV12-3/TRBV12-4
D: .

DNA: TGCAGTGCAAGGACTAGCGGGGGCTTTAGTTACGAGCAGTACTTC
CDR3: CSARTSGGFSYEQYF
J: TRBJ2-7
size: few
V: TRBV20-1
D: TRBD2

DNA: TGTGCCAGCAGCACCACGACAGTGGCGGGCGGAAATGAGCAGTTCTTC
CDR3: CASSTTTVAGGNEQFF
J: TRBJ2-1
size: .
V: TRBV7-9
D: .

DNA: TGTGCCATCCAGGGGGCGAGGCATCAGCCCCAGCATTTT
CDR3: CAIQGARHQPQHF
J: TRBJ1-5
size: .
V: TRBV25-1
D: TRBD1

DNA: TGTGCCAGCAGTTTTGGGAGCTGGGCAGATACGCAGTATTTT
CDR3: CASSFGSWADTQYF
J: TRBJ2-3
size: few
V: TRBV12-3/TRBV12-4
D: .

DNA: TGCAGTGCCAATACAGGAGGCACCTTGGCCTACGAGCAGTACTTC
CDR3: CSANTGGTLAYEQYF
J: TRBJ2-7
size: .
V: TRBV20-1
D: .

DNA: TGTGCCAGCAGTTTAGCGGGGAACAGGGGAGGCTACTTC
CDR3: CASSLAGNRGGYF
J: TRBJ2-4
size: .
V: TRBV12-3/TRBV12-4
D: .

DNA: TGTGCCAGCAGCGAGGACGGGGGGATACGCTCCTACAATGAGCAGTTCTTC
CDR3: CASSEDGGIRSYNEQFF
J: TRBJ2-1
size: .
V: TRBV5-6
D: TRBD2

DNA: TGCGCCAGCAGCTCGATTTTTACAGGGGGCGAGGAGACCCAGTACTTC
CDR3: CASSSIFTGGEETQYF
J: TRBJ2-5
size: .
V: TRBV5-1
D: TRBD1

DNA: TGCGCCAGCAGCTCCGGGACAGGTCCGTCTAGCACAGATACGCAGTATTTT
CDR3: CASSSGTGPSSTDTQYF
J: TRBJ2-3
size: many
V: TRBV5-1
D: TRBD1

DNA: TGCGCCAGCAGCTTGGCCCCGCAGAACCAAGAGACCCAGTACTTC
CDR3: CASSLAPQNQETQYF
J: TRBJ2-5
size: .
V: TRBV5-1
D: .

DNA: TGTGCCAGCAGTTTATTAGAGGCCGGGGAGCTGTTTTTT
CDR3: CASSLLEAGELFF
J: TRBJ2-2
size: many
V: TRBV28
D: .

DNA: TGTGCCAGCAGTCACAGGACCCACCCAGGGGGTGGGCAGCCCCAGCATTTT
CDR3: CASSHRTHPGGGQPQHF
J: TRBJ1-5
size: .
V: TRBV2
D: TRBD1

DNA: TGTGCCAGCAGTTTCGCGGCAGAGGAGTTCTTC
CDR3: CASSFAAEEFF
J: TRBJ2-1
size: .
V: TRBV12-3/TRBV12-4
D: .

DNA: TGCAGTGCTAGTCCTACTAGCCGAGGTGAGCAGTTCTTC
CDR3: CSASPTSRGEQFF
J: TRBJ2-1
size: .
V: TRBV20-1
D: .

DNA: TGTGCCATCAGTGAGACAAACACCGGGGAGCTGTTTTTT
CDR3: CAISETNTGELFF
J: TRBJ2-2
size: .
V: TRBV10-3
D: .

DNA: TGTGCCAGCAGCCTTCCTTGGGGGACTGAAGCTTTCTTT
CDR3: CASSLPWGTEAFF
J: TRBJ1-1
size: many
V: TRBV7-2
D: .

DNA: TGTGCCAGCAGCGGAGTGATGAACACTGAAGCTTTCTTT
CDR3: CASSGVMNTEAFF
J: TRBJ1-1
size: .
V: TRBV2
D: .

DNA: TGTGCCAGCAGCCTACTCCCAGACAATGAGCAGTTCTTC
CDR3: CASSLLPDNEQFF
J: TRBJ2-1
size: few
V: TRBV28
D: .

DNA: TGCAGTGCTAGTCAATCAGGGGGTGGAGAAGCTTTCTTT
CDR3: CSASQSGGGEAFF
J: TRBJ1-1
size: .
V: TRBV20-1
D: TRBD1

DNA: TGTGCCAGCAGTCAGGAGGGTGCGGCCAAAAACATTCAGTACTTC
CDR3: CASSQEGAAKNIQYF
J: TRBJ2-4
size: few
V: TRBV3-1
D: .

DNA: TGTGCCAGCAGTGCCGGGGAGTCTCCCTACAATGAGCAGTTCTTC
CDR3: CASSAGESPYNEQFF
J: TRBJ2-1
size: .
V: TRBV28
D: .

DNA: TGCGCCAGCAGCTTGTATGCGCCTGGGGTCTACGAGCAGTACTTC
CDR3: CASSLYAPGVYEQYF
J: TRBJ2-7
size: few
V: TRBV5-1
D: .

DNA: TGTGCCAGCAGCCAGCTTTACAGCTACGAGCAGTACTTC
CDR3: CASSQLYSYEQYF
J: TRBJ2-7
size: once
V: TRBV14
D: .

DNA: TGCAGTGCTAGAGTGGGCAGGAACACTGAAGCTTTCTTT
CDR3: CSARVGRNTEAFF
J: TRBJ1-1
size: .
V: TRBV20-1
D: .

DNA: TGTGCCAGCAGTGAAGTAGGCTACGAGCAGTACTTC
CDR3: CASSEVGYEQYF
J: TRBJ2-7
size: .
V: TRBV6-1
D: .

DNA: TGTGCCAGCAGTCCTGAGGCGGGACAGTCTTATCAGCCCCAGCATTTT
CDR3: CASSPEAGQSYQPQHF
J: TRBJ1-5
size: .
V: TRBV27
D: TRBD1

DNA: TGTGCCAGCAGCTTAGCGGGTAGAGGGAAAAACATTCAGTACTTC
CDR3: CASSLAGRGKNIQYF
J: TRBJ2-4
size: few
V: TRBV7-2
D: .

DNA: TGCGCCAGCAGCCATTGGACAGGGAGTGGAAACACCATATATTTT
CDR3: CASSHWTGSGNTIYF
J: TRBJ1-3
size: .
V: TRBV4-1
D: TRBD1

DNA: TGTGCCAGCAGTCGACAGGGGATGGGGAAGCAAGAGACCCAGTACTTC
CDR3: CASSRQGMGKQETQYF
J: TRBJ2-5
size: few
V: TRBV6-2/TRBV6-3
D: TRBD1

DNA: TGCAGCGTTGGCTTGGGGGCCGCTCAAAATGAGCAGTTCTTC
CDR3: CSVGLGAAQNEQFF
J: TRBJ2-1
size: .
V: TRBV29-1
D: .

DNA: TGTGCCAGCAGCAAAAATGATGGACAGAGAGACGGCTTC
CDR3: CASSKNDGQRDGF
J: TRBJ2-5
size: .
V: TRBV5-6
D: .

DNA: TGCGCCAGCAGCGCTGCAGGGGGCGCGGAGGGGACCCAGTACTTC
CDR3: CASSAAGGAEGTQYF
J: TRBJ2-5
size: .
V: TRBV5-1
D: TRBD1

DNA: TGCAGTGCACAATCCGGGACTAAATGGAATGAGCAGTTCTTC
CDR3: CSAQSGTKWNEQFF
J: TRBJ2-1
size: few
V: TRBV20-1
D: TRBD2

DNA: TGTGCCAGCAGCGTAGAGTGGCAGGGGATCTCCTACAATGAGCAGTTCTTC
CDR3: CASSVEWQGISYNEQFF
J: TRBJ2-1
size: few
V: TRBV9
D: .

DNA: TGCGCCAGCAGCCAAGTTTATGAGAACACTGAAGCTTTCTTT
CDR3: CASSQVYENTEAFF
J: TRBJ1-1
size: few
V: TRBV4-1
D: .

DNA: TGCAGCGTCGCGGACAGGTCCAGCACAGATACGCAGTATTTT
CDR3: CSVADRSSTDTQYF
J: TRBJ2-3
size: .
V: TRBV29-1
D: TRBD1

DNA: TGTGCCAGCAGTGCCCCCGGGTTCAAACTGTTTTTT
CDR3: CASSAPGFKLFF
J: TRBJ1-4
size: .
V: TRBV28
D: .

DNA: TGCGCCAGCAGCCAAGCTAACAGGGGGAACTATGGCTACACCTTC
CDR3: CASSQANRGNYGYTF
J: TRBJ1-2
size: .
V: TRBV4-1
D: TRBD1

DNA: TGCGCCAGCAGCCAAGAGGGACAGACTCGGCGAGAAAAACTGTTTTTT
CDR3: CASSQEGQTRREKLFF
J: TRBJ1-4
size: few
V: TRBV4-1
D: TRBD1

DNA: TGTGCCAGCAGTCTAGCGGGGGGCTTAATAGCCAAAAACATTCAGTACTTC
CDR3: CASSLAGGLIAKNIQYF
J: TRBJ2-4
size: .
V: TRBV28
D: TRBD2

DNA: TGTGCCAGCAGCTTGCCGGGACAGGGTTGGGAGACCCAGTACTTC
CDR3: CASSLPGQGWETQYF
J: TRBJ2-5
size: once
V: TRBV5-5
D: TRBD1

DNA: TGCGCCAGCAGCTTTCTACAGCGTACCACAGATACGCAGTATTTT
CDR3: CASSFLQRTTDTQYF
J: TRBJ2-3
size: .
V: TRBV5-1
D: .

DNA: TGCGCCAGCAACCCAATACAGGGATCCTACACTGAAGCTTTCTTT
CDR3: CASNPIQGSYTEAFF
J: TRBJ1-1
size: .
V: TRBV5-1
D: .

DNA: TGCAGTGCTGGAGCAACAGGGGTCAGCTCCTACGAGCAGTACTTC
CDR3: CSAGATGVSSYEQYF
J: TRBJ2-7
size: many
V: TRBV20-1
D: TRBD1

DNA: TGTGCCAGCAGCCCATCGGACCGGGCTTACGCTTTCTTT
CDR3: CASSPSDRAYAFF
J: TRBJ1-1
size: few
V: TRBV6-1
D: .

DNA: TGCAGCGTTGGCGGGGGGACCTACAATGAGCAGTTCTTC
CDR3: CSVGGGTYNEQFF
J: TRBJ2-1
size: few
V: TRBV29-1
D: TRBD2

DNA: TGTGCCAGCAGCCCGAAGGACACCTACAATGAGCAGTTCTTC
CDR3: CASSPKDTYNEQFF
J: TRBJ2-1
size: few
V: TRBV6-1
D: .

DNA: TGTGCCACCAGCAGGCCGGGACAGAACGGCGAGCAGTACTTC
CDR3: CATSRPGQNGEQYF
J: TRBJ2-7
size: once
V: TRBV15
D: TRBD1

DNA: TGTGCCAGCAGTCCCTGGACAGGGAACACTGAAGCTTTCTTT
CDR3: CASSPWTGNTEAFF
J: TRBJ1-1
size: many
V: TRBV7-8
D: TRBD1

DNA: TGTGCCAGCAGCTTAACGGGGGCCGGGGCGAACACTGAAGCTTTCTTT
CDR3: CASSLTGAGANTEAFF
J: TRBJ1-1
size: once
V: TRBV7-3
D: .

DNA: TGTGCCAGCAGTTTACAACGGGTCCCAGGTAGATACAATGAGCAGTTCTTC
CDR3: CASSLQRVPGRYNEQFF
J: TRBJ2-1
size: .
V: TRBV28
D: .

DNA: TGCAGTGCTCCACTAGCGGGGGGAAACAATGAGCAGTTCTTC
CDR3: CSAPLAGGNNEQFF
J: TRBJ2-1
size: .
V: TRBV20-1
D: TRBD2

DNA: TGTGCCAGCAGTTTAAAGGGGGGGGGGTTGAGCACAGATACGCAGTATTTT
CDR3: CASSLKGGGLSTDTQYF
J: TRBJ2-3
size: few
V: TRBV12-3/TRBV12-4
D: .

DNA: TGTGCTAGTGGTTTGGGCCGCAGGATGACCGGGACAGGTTACAATGAGCAGTTCTTC
CDR3: CASGLGRRMTGTGYNEQFF
J: TRBJ2-1
size: .
V: TRBV12-5
D: TRBD1

DNA: TGTGCCAGCAGAAGGACAGTGAACACTGAAGCTTTCTTT
CDR3: CASRRTVNTEAFF
J: TRBJ1-1
size: few
V: TRBV6-1
D: .

DNA: TGCAGTGCTAGAGCGGGGTACAGCACAGATACGCAGTATTTT
CDR3: CSARAGYSTDTQYF
J: TRBJ2-3
size: .
V: TRBV20-1
D: .

DNA: TGCAGTGCGTCCCCCAGGACAGGGACCAGGGAGCAGTTCTTC
CDR3: CSASPRTGTREQFF
J: TRBJ2-1
size: .
V: TRBV20-1
D: TRBD1

DNA: TGCGCCAGCAGCCAAGATCCGCCGGACTCCTATGAAAAACTGTTTTTT
CDR3: CASSQDPPDSYEKLFF
J: TRBJ1-4
size: .
V: TRBV4-1
D: .